This record covers a single T cell receptor (beta chain). No antigen is known for it. The sample is drawn from a study of identical twins. CDR1 and CDR2 from the germline V gene are KGHDR and SFDVKD. The CDR3 is made up of 17 amino acids. V dropped 6 bases and J dropped 3; count of bases not matched to a gene: 14. Addition of a universal primer site occurred through template switching, and cDNA carried unique molecular identifiers. TCRdb re-called the 5' RACE reads with MiXCR, one entry per CDR3 protein. The profile shows 500,000 to 550,000 distinct CDR3 sequences, more than 20% of them singletons. Study-wide points: Invariant MAIT and iNKT cells could partly confound zero-insertion analyses. Twin sharing of out-of-frame TCR alpha was underestimated by models in monozygotic pairs.

The sample was also reused in another study, on yellow fever vaccine responses in identical twins.

The chain combines TRBV24-1 with TRBJ2-3; 7 bases are a match to TRBD1. The TCR comes from a woman aged 18-29 years in good health. The sample taken for sequencing was CD4+ T cells sorted from blood. The CDR3 DNA sequence: TGTGCCACCAGTATTGGAAGGGGGCCCCAGAGGACAGATACGCAGTATTTT. This translates into CATSIGRGPQRTDTQYF.